The rows below give T cell receptor beta chains drawn from one sample of a study of blood T cell repertoires in COVID-19. Only in-frame clones appear in the TCRdb table, and some are missing; sequencing was by immunoSEQ multiplex PCR. Of some 120,000 clones detected, around 90% appear once; the ten largest clones hold roughly 4.5%. The sequencing sample was made of peripheral blood. The receptors were sampled from a man aged 55 to 70 with COVID-19, enrolled during active disease. Both conserved end residues are part of each CDR3. A D gene is named only where the DNA matches it firmly. Not every row has a clone size; where given, it reads once, few, many or a size class.

>NA|TRBJ2-2|TRBD1|TRBV7-9
CASSSGQLNTGELFF
TGTGCCAGCAGCTCGGGACAGCTTAACACCGGGGAGCTGTTTTTT
>NA|TRBJ1-2|TRBD1|TRBV11-1
CASSSGQNYGYTF
TGTGCCAGCAGCTCGGGACAGAACTATGGCTACACCTTC
>NA|TRBJ2-7|NA|TRBV11-2
CASSGRLGSYEQYF
TGTGCCAGCAGCGGCCGACTAGGCTCCTACGAGCAGTACTTC
>NA|TRBJ1-6|TRBD1|TRBV4-1
CASSQTGQGVSPLHF
TGCGCCAGCAGCCAGACGGGACAGGGAGTTTCACCCCTCCACTTT
>once|TRBJ1-5|NA|TRBV30
CAWSVKGLFNQPQHF
TGTGCCTGGAGTGTAAAGGGACTATTTAATCAGCCCCAGCATTTT
>NA|TRBJ2-7|NA|TRBV20-1
CSAGGDEQYF
TGCAGTGCTGGCGGCGACGAGCAGTACTTC
>NA|TRBJ1-1|NA|TRBV18
CASSPREGTMNTEAFF
TGTGCCAGCTCACCCCGAGAGGGAACCATGAACACTGAAGCTTTCTTT
>once|TRBJ2-2|NA|TRBV7-2
CASSAPGFTGELFF
TGTGCCAGCAGCGCTCCAGGTTTTACCGGGGAGCTGTTTTTT
>NA|TRBJ2-2|TRBD2|TRBV5-4
CASSPGLAVNTGELFF
TGTGCCAGCAGCCCCGGACTAGCGGTGAACACCGGGGAGCTGTTTTTT
>NA|TRBJ1-4|NA|TRBV5-5
CASSMPDGGSEKLFF
TGTGCCAGCAGCATGCCGGACGGGGGTAGCGAAAAACTGTTTTTT
>NA|TRBJ1-1|NA|TRBV19
CASSISLTNTEAFF
TGTGCCAGTAGTATATCACTCACCAACACTGAAGCTTTCTTT
>NA|TRBJ1-1|NA|TRBV6-5
CASSYSLGLNTEAFF
TGTGCCAGCAGTTACTCGCTTGGGCTGAACACTGAAGCTTTCTTT
>NA|TRBJ2-3|TRBD2|TRBV9
CASSVVGSGSHTDTQYF
TGTGCCAGCAGCGTAGTTGGTAGCGGGAGCCACACAGATACGCAGTATTTT
>few|TRBJ2-7|NA|TRBV19
CASSTSTSYEQYF
TGTGCCAGTAGCACTAGCACCTCCTACGAGCAGTACTTC
>NA|TRBJ2-1|NA|TRBV4-3
CASSQDRGTGSYNEQFF
TGCGCCAGCAGCCAAGATCGCGGGACCGGATCCTACAATGAGCAGTTCTTC
>NA|TRBJ2-3|NA|TRBV28
CASSLGGARVDTQYF
TGTGCCAGCAGTTTAGGGGGGGCTCGGGTAGATACGCAGTATTTT
>once|TRBJ2-2|TRBD1|TRBV11-3
CASSSGQGNTGELFF
TGTGCCAGCAGCTCGGGACAGGGGAACACCGGGGAGCTGTTTTTT